A single sample is the source of the 26 T cell receptor beta chains below, sequenced in a study of blood T cell repertoires in COVID-19. Here immunoSEQ multiplex PCR was the method, and the copy in TCRdb shows in-frame clones only, minus some. The sample lists about 210,000 clones; approximately 80% were seen once. The sample taken for sequencing was peripheral blood. The origin of the receptors is a man aged 60 to 69 with COVID-19, enrolled during active disease.

The chain is built from TRBV5-4 and TRBJ2-3, with 8 bases aligning to TRBD2. Germline V lookup: CDR1 SGHNT, CDR2 YYREEE (reference sequence). The CDR3 totals 14 residues. The J segment lost 4 bases and the V segment lost 0 bases, leaving 1 base of the junction unmatched. In nucleotides, the CDR3 is TGTGCCAGCAGCTTGGAAGCGGGAGCAGATACGCAGTATTTT. This sequence encodes CASSLEAGADTQYF.

J is TRBJ1-2 and V is TRBV27; TRBD1 matches 8 bases. Germline V gene sequence: CDR1 MNHEY, CDR2 SMNVEV (reference sequence). The trim removed 6 bases at V and 7 bases at J, leaving 13 bases unmatched. The CDR3 sequence is 15 residues long. The CDR3 nucleotides read TGTGCCAGCAGACTCGGACAGGGCGTCGGTGGTGGCTACACCTTC. Translated, it gives CASRLGQGVGGGYTF.

The chain employs TRBV5-1 and TRBJ1-4; 7 nucleotides line up with TRBD1. The CDR3 has 17 amino acids. V lost 0 bases, J lost 6 bases, and 11 bases stayed unmatched. Germline values: CDR1 SGHRS, CDR2 YFSETQ. CDR3 loop: CASSLGQGVMNDEKLFF. In DNA form, the CDR3 reads TGCGCCAGCAGCTTGGGGCAGGGGGTAATGAATGATGAAAAACTGTTTTTT.

This chain links TRBV12-3 or TRBV12-4 with TRBJ2-7, with D unclear. Trimming pared 3 bases from V and 4 bases from J, leaving 4 bases between. The CDR3 consists of 11 residues. The CDR3 DNA is TGTGCCAGCAGTTTCGTGTACGAGCAGTACTTC. Residues: CASSFVYEQYF.

The CDR3 sequence is CASSEETGPNYGYTF. The CDR3 DNA reads TGTGCCAGCAGTGAAGAGACAGGGCCCAACTATGGCTACACCTTC. J is TRBJ1-2 and V is TRBV6-1, with 7 bases matching TRBD1. This CDR3 comprises 15 residues. The trim removed 1 base at V and 2 bases at J, leaving 4 bases unmatched. Germline assignment: CDR1 MNHNS and CDR2 SASEGT.

This chain uses TRBV5-1 with TRBJ2-3; D is undetermined. Germline assignment: CDR1 SGHRS and CDR2 YFSETQ. This CDR3 spans 13 amino acids. V was clipped by 1 base and J by 4 bases, with 7 bases between them. In nucleotides, the CDR3 is TGCGCCAGCAGCTTGTTCAGCGCAGATACGCAGTATTTT. This sequence encodes CASSLFSADTQYF.

V and J are TRBV29-1 and TRBJ1-2; D perhaps matches TRBD1 (5 bases). Trimming left V 5 bases short and J 8 bases short, with 9 bases between. From germline, CDR1 is SQVTM and CDR2 ANQGSEA. This CDR3 is built from 10 residues. In nucleotides, the CDR3 is TGCAGCGTTTCAGGGCGCGGCTACACCTTC. It specifies CSVSGRGYTF.

The V gene is TRBV28, the J gene TRBJ1-5; a possible D gene is TRBD1 (6 bases). Germline V gives CDR1 MDHEN, CDR2 SYDVKM. Between the trimmed V and J ends, which lost 8 bases and 3 bases, there was a span of 17 bases. The CDR3 is 15 amino acids. CDR3 bases: TGTGCCAGCCTATTCTCCGGGACAAACAATCAGCCCCAGCATTTT. Protein sequence: CASLFSGTNNQPQHF.

The genes are TRBV18 and TRBJ1-1; maybe TRBD1 (5 bases). CDR3 length equals 12 residues. V lost 3 bases and J lost 9, with 11 bases in between. The V gene's germline CDR1 is KGHSH and CDR2 LQKENI. CDR3 coding DNA: TGTGCCAGCTCACCTGACAGCCCCCAAGCTTTCTTT. Its protein is CASSPDSPQAFF.

V and J are TRBV27 and TRBJ1-3; TRBD1 matches at 9 bases. The CDR3 is 16 amino acids. Germline CDR1 reads MNHEY; CDR2 reads SMNVEV (reference sequence). Trimming cost V 1 base and J 2 bases; bases outside gene matches: 3. The CDR3 DNA follows: TGTGCCAGCAGTTTATATGGGACAGGGACTGGAAACACCATATATTTT. Translation: CASSLYGTGTGNTIYF.

This sequence joins TRBV10-2 and TRBJ1-2; 12 bases align to TRBD1. Germline V CDR1 and CDR2: WSHSY, SAAADI. The CDR3 runs 14 residues. Trimming cost V 8 bases and J 7 bases; bases outside gene matches: 8. DNA for the CDR3: TGCGCCAGCTCGGGACAGGGGGCCACTAGTGGCTACACCTTC. Its protein is CASSGQGATSGYTF.

The chain is built from TRBV9 and TRBJ2-1; 8 bases map to TRBD2. Germline values: CDR1 SGDLS, CDR2 YYNGEE. The CDR3 is 12 amino acids. V was pared by 3 bases and J by 9 bases, with 2 bases of the junction left unmatched. The chain's CDR3 is CASSATSGEQFF. The CDR3 DNA follows: TGTGCCAGCAGCGCCACTAGCGGTGAGCAGTTCTTC.

This clone occurred a few times. This rearrangement joins TRBV11-2 to TRBJ1-2; D gene unclear. Trimming removed 0 bases from V and 6 bases from J, with 14 bases in between. CDR1 and CDR2 (germline): SGHAT, FQNNGV. This CDR3 has 15 residues. CDR3 coding DNA: TGTGCCAGCAGCTTAGACGGTTGGCAGGTAGATGGCTACACCTTC. Translation: CASSLDGWQVDGYTF.

The rearrangement links TRBV7-9 to TRBJ1-2, with D perhaps matching TRBD1 (6 bases). Deletions cut 4 bases from V and 4 bases from J, with 16 bases between. CDR1 and CDR2 (germline): SEHNR, FQNEAQ (reference sequence). The CDR3 has 15 amino acids. CDR3 loop: CASSSAGGRSYGYTF. CDR3 nucleotides: TGTGCCAGCAGCTCGGCTGGGGGCCGGAGCTATGGCTACACCTTC. The full variable domain, rest sourced from reference TRBV7-9 and TRBJ1-2, is DTGVSQNPRHKITKRGQNVTFRCDPISEHNRLYWYRQTLGQGPEFLTYFQNEAQLEKSRLLSDRFSAERPKGSFSTLEIQRTEQGDSAMYLCASSSAGGRSYGYTFGSGTRLTVV.

This clone was observed a few times. This chain links TRBV7-9 with TRBJ2-1, with D perhaps TRBD1 (5 bases). Trimming pared 7 bases from V and 4 bases from J, leaving 11 bases between. The CDR3 has 13 amino acids. Per the germline V gene, CDR1 is SEHNR and CDR2 is FQNEAQ (reference sequence). The CDR3 coding sequence is TGTGCCAGCACCCGACAGAGTTACAATGAGCAGTTCTTC. Protein: CASTRQSYNEQFF. The full variable domain, rest sourced from reference TRBV7-9 and TRBJ2-1, is DTGVSQNPRHKITKRGQNVTFRCDPISEHNRLYWYRQTLGQGPEFLTYFQNEAQLEKSRLLSDRFSAERPKGSFSTLEIQRTEQGDSAMYLCASTRQSYNEQFFGPGTRLTVL.

This chain joins TRBV5-6 and TRBJ1-5; TRBD1 matches at 12 bases. Germline CDR1 is SGHDT and CDR2 is YYEEEE. This CDR3 is 16 amino acids long. V trimming: 4 bases; J trimming: 3 bases; junction bases outside the gene matches: 5. CDR3 region: CASSLGQGASNQPQHF. The DNA for the CDR3 is TGTGCCAGCAGCCTGGGACAGGGGGCATCCAATCAGCCCCAGCATTTT.

V and J are TRBV13 and TRBJ2-5, with unresolved D. The CDR3 covers 13 residues. Looked up from germline, CDR1 is PRHDT and CDR2 is FYEKMQ (reference sequence). V lost 3 bases to trimming and J lost 2 bases, with 7 bases between them. The DNA for the CDR3 is TGTGCCAGCAGCTTCTATAATCAAGAGACCCAGTACTTC. This encodes CASSFYNQETQYF.

Comments on this clone: The junction departs from the called germline gene at one end, perhaps through a read error. The CDR3 DNA reads TGTGCCCGGAGTCCAGGGGCCAACACCATATATTTT. Residues: CARSPGANTIYF. The rearrangement joins TRBV30 to TRBJ1-3, with a possible D match to TRBD1 (6 bases). The CDR3 has 12 amino acids. CDR1 is GTSNPN and CDR2 is SVGIG in the germline V gene (reference sequence).

The chain has TRBV7-3 and TRBJ1-1, with 9 bases that match TRBD1. J gave up 11 bases and V 4 bases, and 8 bases lay outside the gene matches. The CDR3 has 13 residues. Germline CDR1 is SGHTA and CDR2 is FQGTGA. CDR3 protein: CASSSGQGGIAFF. CDR3 in DNA: TGTGCCAGCAGCTCGGGACAGGGAGGTATTGCTTTCTTT.

The V gene is TRBV28, the J gene TRBJ2-1; 9 bases map to TRBD2. V dropped 3 bases and J dropped 5; count of bases not matched to a gene: 5. The V gene's germline CDR1 is MDHEN and CDR2 SYDVKM. CDR3 length equals 15 residues. CDR3 loop: CASSLGSGRHNEQFF. The CDR3 bases are TGTGCCAGCAGTTTGGGTAGCGGGAGACACAATGAGCAGTTCTTC. The full variable domain, its missing parts supplied by reference TRBV28 and TRBJ2-1, is DVKVTQSSRYLVKRTGEKVFLECVQDMDHENMFWYRQDPGLGLRLIYFSYDVKMKEKGDIPEGYSVSREKKERFSLILESASTNQTSMYLCASSLGSGRHNEQFFGPGTRLTVL.

V and J are TRBV18 and TRBJ1-3, with 8 nucleotides matching TRBD1. This CDR3 region has 14 residues. The V and J ends lost 4 bases and 1 base, in that order; junction bases with no gene match: 0. Germline CDR1 is KGHSH and CDR2 is LQKENI. The CDR3 here is CASSRQGSGNTIYF. The CDR3 region has the DNA TGTGCCAGCTCACGACAGGGGTCTGGAAACACCATATATTTT.

As regards this clone: The identical CDR3 is also encoded by other nucleotide sequences in the sample. This sequence joins TRBV5-1 and TRBJ2-1; maybe TRBD1 (5 bases). The germline V gene has CDR1 SGHRS and CDR2 YFSETQ. The CDR3 extends over 16 amino acids. The V end lost 0 bases, the J end lost 1 base, and 11 bases lay between the germline ends. The CDR3 reads CASSLEGVSSYNEQFF. CDR3 bases: TGCGCCAGCAGCTTGGAAGGGGTCAGTTCCTACAATGAGCAGTTCTTC. Together with reference TRBV5-1 and TRBJ2-1, the CDR3 gives the full variable domain: KAGVTQTPRYLIKTRGQQVTLSCSPISGHRSVSWYQQTPGQGLQFLFEYFSETQRNKGNFPGRFSGRQFSNSRSEMNVSTLELGDSALYLCASSLEGVSSYNEQFFGPGTRLTVL.

The J gene is TRBJ2-5, the V gene TRBV28; TRBD1 matches at 11 bases. The ends lost 5 bases at V and 1 base at J; junction bases unmatched: 6. The CDR3 consists of 16 residues. The germline V gene encodes CDR1 MDHEN and CDR2 SYDVKM. Written as DNA, the CDR3 is TGTGCCAGCAGTCCCGGGACAGGGGGACGCCAAGAGACCCAGTACTTC. As protein: CASSPGTGGRQETQYF.

Comment on this clone: Germline and junction disagree at one end, which may indicate a read error. The rearrangement uses TRBV5-1 and TRBJ2-7; no clear D. Per the germline V gene, CDR1 is SGHRS and CDR2 is YFSETQ. This CDR3 has 13 residues. CDR3 protein: CASSLESLGSLNF. Here the CDR3 DNA reads TGCGCCAGCAGCTTGGAGTCGCTGGGCTCTCTGAACTTC.

This sequence joins TRBV4-3 and TRBJ2-6, with a tentative D call TRBD1 (5 bases). From germline, CDR1 is LGHNA and CDR2 YSLEER. The V end was cut by 3 bases, the J end by 1 base, with 10 bases between. The CDR3 loop spans 16 amino acids. The CDR3 region is CASSQSSGSGANVLTF. The CDR3, as DNA: TGCGCCAGCAGCCAGTCCTCAGGGTCTGGGGCCAACGTCCTGACTTTC.

The chain has TRBV28 and TRBJ1-5; D is uncertain. The CDR3 sequence is 18 residues long. The germline CDR1 and CDR2 sequences are MDHEN and SYDVKM. Trimming removed 7 bases from V and 2 bases from J, with 24 bases in between. CDR3 sequence: CASKVPRGTADGNQPQHF. Here the CDR3 DNA reads TGTGCCAGCAAGGTCCCTAGAGGAACGGCGGATGGCAATCAGCCCCAGCATTTT.